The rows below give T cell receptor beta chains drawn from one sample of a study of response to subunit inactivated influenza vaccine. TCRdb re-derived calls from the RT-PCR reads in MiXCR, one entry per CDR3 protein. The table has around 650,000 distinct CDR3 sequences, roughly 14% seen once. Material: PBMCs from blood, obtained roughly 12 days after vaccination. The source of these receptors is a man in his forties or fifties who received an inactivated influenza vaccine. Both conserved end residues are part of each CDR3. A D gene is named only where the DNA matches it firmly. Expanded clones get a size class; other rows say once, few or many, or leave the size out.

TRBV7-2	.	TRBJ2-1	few	TGTGCCAGCAGCTATCTTATCGGGTCCTACAATGAGCAGTTCTTC	CASSYLIGSYNEQFF
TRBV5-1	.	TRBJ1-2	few	TGCGCCAGCAGCGCTACGACAGAGAAAAACCTCTATGGCTACACCTTC	CASSATTEKNLYGYTF
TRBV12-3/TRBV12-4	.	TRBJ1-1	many	TGTGCCAGCAGTTTTCGGGGAGCTTCCACTGAAGCTTTCTTT	CASSFRGASTEAFF
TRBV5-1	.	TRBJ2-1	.	TGCGCCAGCAGCTTTCTTGTAGAAAATGAGCAGTTCTTC	CASSFLVENEQFF
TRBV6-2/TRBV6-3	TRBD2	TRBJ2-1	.	TGTGCCAGCAGCCAACCTAGCGGGGGGGCGGTGTTAGAGCAGTTCTTC	CASSQPSGGAVLEQFF
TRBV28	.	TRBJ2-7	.	TGTGCCAGCAGGGCAAGAGGGGGTCAACCCTCCTACGAGCAGTACTTC	CASRARGGQPSYEQYF
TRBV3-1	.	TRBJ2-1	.	TGTGCCAGCAGCCAAGGGTGGGCGGTTGAGCAGTTCTTC	CASSQGWAVEQFF
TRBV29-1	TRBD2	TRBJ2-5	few	TGCAGCGTTGAACGGGGGGGCGCAGAGACCCAGTACTTC	CSVERGGAETQYF
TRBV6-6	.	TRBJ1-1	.	TGTGCCAGCACTCGAGGGCAGAACACTGAAGCTTTCTTT	CASTRGQNTEAFF
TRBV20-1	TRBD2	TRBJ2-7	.	TGCAGTGCTAGAGATAGCACTAGCGGGAGGGGATACGAGCAGTACTTC	CSARDSTSGRGYEQYF
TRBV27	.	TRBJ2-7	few	TGTGCCAGCAGTTTAAGGTGGTCGGGGGCGGAGCAGTACTTC	CASSLRWSGAEQYF
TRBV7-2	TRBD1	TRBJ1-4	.	TGTGCCAGCAGCTCACAGGGGAAGGAAAATGAAAAACTGTTTTTT	CASSSQGKENEKLFF
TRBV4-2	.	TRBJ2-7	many	TGTGCCAGCAGGCCTAGCAGCCCCTACGAGGAGCAGTACTTC	CASRPSSPYEEQYF
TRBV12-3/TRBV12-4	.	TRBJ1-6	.	TGTGCCAGCACCCCGGGGAGGGGAAGAAACAATTCACCCCTCCACTTT	CASTPGRGRNNSPLHF
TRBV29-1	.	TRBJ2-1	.	TGCAGCGTTGATGTTGTAAACTCCTACAATGAGCAGTTCTTC	CSVDVVNSYNEQFF
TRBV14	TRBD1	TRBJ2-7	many	TGTGCCAGCAGTCCTGGACAGGGCCCCTACGAGCAGTACTTC	CASSPGQGPYEQYF
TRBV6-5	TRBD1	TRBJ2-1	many	TGTGCCAGCAGTTACGGGACAGAAGACAATGAGCAGTTCTTC	CASSYGTEDNEQFF
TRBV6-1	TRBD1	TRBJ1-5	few	TGTGCCAGCAGTGCGAGGACAGGAAATCAGCCCCAGCATTTT	CASSARTGNQPQHF
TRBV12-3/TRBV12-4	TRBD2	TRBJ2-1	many	TGTGCCAGCAGACTAGCGGGAGGGCCCTACAATGAGCAGTTCTTC	CASRLAGGPYNEQFF
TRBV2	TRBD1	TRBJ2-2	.	TGTGCCAGCACCTTCGACAGGGTCGGCACCGGGGAGCTGTTTTTT	CASTFDRVGTGELFF